The table lists the clone carrying this TCR beta chain with many counts. The antigen is unknown. The CDR3 sequence is 15 residues long. CDR1 is MNHNS, CDR2 SASEGT, per germline. The V segment lost 4 bases and the J segment 6 bases; nucleotides outside the gene matches: 10. Those patients picked for sequencing had displayed CD8+CD57+ cell expansion on flow cytometry. Patients were untreated when blood was sampled. The template used for profiling TCR beta VDJ and CDR3 was genomic DNA. TCRdb re-called the reads with MiXCR, one entry per CDR3 protein. The sample comprises just over 150,000 distinct CDR3 sequences, less than 50% of which are singletons, and over 25% rests with the top ten. The source of the sample is a study of CD8+CD57+ T cells in acquired aplastic anemia. Study context: Sorted CD4+ plus CD8+ cells gave DNA averaging around 3 ug. Whole-study findings and limits: Between patients and controls, around 30 CD8+ CDR3 sequences were found in common. With respect to CD8+ Simpson's diversity, patients and controls did not differ significantly.

This TCR came from a human donor with aplastic anemia. The chain combines TRBV6-1 with TRBJ2-7; 9 nucleotides align to TRBD1. The sequenced material came from sorted CD4+, CD8+, or CD8+CD57+ T cells (not recorded which) from PBMCs. Here the CDR3 DNA reads TGTGCCAGCAGTGCAGACGACAGGGGGATCGGCGAGCAGTACTTC. As protein: CASSADDRGIGEQYF.